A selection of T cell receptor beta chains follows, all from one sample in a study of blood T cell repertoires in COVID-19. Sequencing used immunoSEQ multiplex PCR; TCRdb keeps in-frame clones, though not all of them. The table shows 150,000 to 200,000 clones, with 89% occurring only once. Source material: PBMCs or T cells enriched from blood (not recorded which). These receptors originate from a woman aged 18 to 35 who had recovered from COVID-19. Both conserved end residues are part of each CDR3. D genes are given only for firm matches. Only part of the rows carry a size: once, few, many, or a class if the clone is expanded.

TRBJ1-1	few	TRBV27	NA	TGTGCCAGCAGTGACGGGAATGAAGCTTTCTTT	CASSDGNEAFF
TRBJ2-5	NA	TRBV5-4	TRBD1	TGTGCCAGCCCGACAGGGGGCGTTATTCCCGAGACCCAGTACTTC	CASPTGGVIPETQYF
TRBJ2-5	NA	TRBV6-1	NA	TGTGCCAGCAGTGACGTTGGCCCGAGCGGCATTCAAGAGACCCAGTACTTC	CASSDVGPSGIQETQYF
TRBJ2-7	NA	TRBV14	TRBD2	TGTGCCAGCGGGTTCGGCGGGGGTTTCTACGAGCAGTACTTC	CASGFGGGFYEQYF
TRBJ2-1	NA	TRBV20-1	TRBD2	TGCAGTGCCAGTTCTAGCGGCCTCTCCTACAATGAGCAGTTCTTC	CSASSSGLSYNEQFF
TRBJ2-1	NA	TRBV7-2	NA	TGTGCCAGCAGCACCGACAGTTACAATGAGCAGTTCTTC	CASSTDSYNEQFF
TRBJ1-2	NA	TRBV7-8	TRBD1	TGTGCCAGCAGCTCCCCCACAGGGGGCTCTGATGGCTACACCTTC	CASSSPTGGSDGYTF
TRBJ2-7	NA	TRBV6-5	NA	TGTGCCAGCAGTTTGATAGCGGATAGCTCCTACGAGCAGTACTTC	CASSLIADSSYEQYF
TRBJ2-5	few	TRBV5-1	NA	TGCGCCAGCAGCCTCCCCGAGAAGACCCAGTACTTC	CASSLPEKTQYF
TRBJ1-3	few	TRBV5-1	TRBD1	TGCGCCAGCAGCTGGGGGGACAGTCGGCCTGGAAACACCATATATTTT	CASSWGDSRPGNTIYF
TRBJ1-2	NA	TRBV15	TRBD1	TGTGCCACCAGCAGAGGGAGACAGGGGGGTAACTATGGCTACACCTTC	CATSRGRQGGNYGYTF
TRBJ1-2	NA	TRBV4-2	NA	TGTGCCAGCATCCCCAAGCTCGACAGCCTCCTGGGCTACACCTTC	CASIPKLDSLLGYTF
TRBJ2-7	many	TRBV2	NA	TGTGCCAGCGGTCGTGAGACTGGCTCCTACGAGCAGTACTTC	CASGRETGSYEQYF
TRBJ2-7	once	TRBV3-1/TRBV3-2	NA	TGTGCCAGCAGCCAAGATAGGGGGAGGGCCTACGAGCAGTACTTC	CASSQDRGRAYEQYF
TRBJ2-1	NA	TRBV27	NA	TGTGCCAGCAGTTTGGCTCGAGCCAAGGGGGACGATGAGCAGTTCTTC	CASSLARAKGDDEQFF
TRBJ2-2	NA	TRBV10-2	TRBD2	TGCGCCAGCAGCACCGGGACTAGCTGGCTTATGAGGGAGCTGTTTTTT	CASSTGTSWLMRELFF